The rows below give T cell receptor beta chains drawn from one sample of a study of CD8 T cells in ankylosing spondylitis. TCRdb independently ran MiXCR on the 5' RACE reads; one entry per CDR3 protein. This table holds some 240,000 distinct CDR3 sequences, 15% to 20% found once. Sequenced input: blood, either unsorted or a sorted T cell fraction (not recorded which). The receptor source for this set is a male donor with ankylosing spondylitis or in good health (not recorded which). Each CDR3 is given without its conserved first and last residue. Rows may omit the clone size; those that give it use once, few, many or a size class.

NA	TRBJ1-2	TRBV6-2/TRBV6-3	ASSPRGGGLYGYT
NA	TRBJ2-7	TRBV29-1	SVEDGWSYEQY
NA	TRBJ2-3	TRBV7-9	ASEEHGADTQY
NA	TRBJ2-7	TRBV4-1	ASSQDLNSYEQY
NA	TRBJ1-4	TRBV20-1	SARRDGNEKLF
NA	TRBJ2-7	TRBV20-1	SARGGRYEQY
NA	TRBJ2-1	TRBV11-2	ASSDPLAGGPNEQF
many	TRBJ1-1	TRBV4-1	ASSQDEILQDTEAF
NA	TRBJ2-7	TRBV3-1	ATSQAQNPAYEQY
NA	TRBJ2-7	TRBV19	ASSIGLGTHSYEQY
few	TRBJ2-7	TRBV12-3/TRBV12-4	ASSLGTVSYEQY
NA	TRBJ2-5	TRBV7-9	ASSFVSEETQY
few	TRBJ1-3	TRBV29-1	SAEQGNSGNTIY
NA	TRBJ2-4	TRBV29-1	SAEGTAKNIQY
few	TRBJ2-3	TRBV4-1	ASSQDLTSGSTDTQY
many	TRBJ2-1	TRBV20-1	SARDRRREGYNEQF
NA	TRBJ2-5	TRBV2	ASSPGGFRQETQY
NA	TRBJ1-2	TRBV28	ASSLYSKSRVDGYT
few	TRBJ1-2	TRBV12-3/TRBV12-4	ASSLAPTLSGYGYT
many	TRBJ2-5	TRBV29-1	SVYSETQY
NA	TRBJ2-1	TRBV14	ASSQDLLAGNYNEQF
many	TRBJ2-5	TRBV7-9	ASSLVVVQETQY
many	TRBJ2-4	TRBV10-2	ASSETSLAAKNIQY
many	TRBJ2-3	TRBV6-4	ASSDSASGGEDTQY